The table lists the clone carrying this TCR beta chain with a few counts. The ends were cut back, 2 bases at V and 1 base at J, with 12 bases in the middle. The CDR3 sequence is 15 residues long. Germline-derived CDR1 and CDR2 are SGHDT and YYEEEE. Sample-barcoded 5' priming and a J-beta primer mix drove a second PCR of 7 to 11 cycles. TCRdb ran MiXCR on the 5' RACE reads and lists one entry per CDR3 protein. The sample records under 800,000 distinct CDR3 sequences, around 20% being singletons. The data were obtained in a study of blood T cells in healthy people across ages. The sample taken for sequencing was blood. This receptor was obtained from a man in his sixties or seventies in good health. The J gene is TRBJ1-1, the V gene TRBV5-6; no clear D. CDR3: CASSLGLIRNTEAFF. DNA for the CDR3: TGTGCCAGCAGCTTAGGACTTATTAGGAACACTGAAGCTTTCTTT.